The 18 T cell receptor beta chains listed next were all sequenced from one sample in a study of regulatory T cells in long-lasting Graves disease. Arm-PCR with iRepertoire HTBI primers amplified the CDR3 regions for these TCR beta libraries. TCRdb re-called the multiplex PCR reads with MiXCR, one entry per CDR3 protein. The repertoire holds about 430,000 distinct CDR3 sequences, roughly 21% seen once, with roughly an eighth in the top ten. Time point here: persistent/refractory GD, antithyroid drugs over 5 years with positive TRAb. With RNA extracted from PBMCs as input, the TCR library was made. This sample comprised peripheral blood mononuclear cells (PBMCs), obtained when the disease was refractory, from a patient treated with antithyroid drugs. The receptors come from a female donor with Graves disease.

The chain couples TRBV4-1 to TRBJ2-2, with D possibly matching TRBD1 (5 bases). Germline V CDR1 and CDR2: MGHRA, YSYEKL. The V end lost 3 bases, the J end lost 2 bases, and 10 bases lay between the germline ends. The CDR3 is 15 amino acids. CDR3 region: CASSQGQRNTGELFF. The CDR3 nucleotides are TGCGCCAGCAGCCAGGGGCAGCGAAACACCGGGGAGCTGTTTTTT.

CDR3 sequence (DNA): TGCAGTGCTAGTTCAGCGGGAGCGTGGGATACGCAGTATTTT. Its protein product is CSASSAGAWDTQYF. The chain is built from TRBV20-1 and TRBJ2-3, with 8 bases that match TRBD2. The CDR3 covers 14 residues. In germline, CDR1 is DFQATT, CDR2 SNEGSKA (reference sequence). Trimming cost V 3 bases and J 6 bases; bases outside gene matches: 8.

The rearrangement uses TRBV7-2 and TRBJ2-7, with 8 bases lining up with TRBD2. Trimming removed 2 bases from V and 0 bases from J; junction bases left unmatched: 6. The CDR3 is 16 amino acids. Germline loops: CDR1 SGHTA, CDR2 FQGNSA. The DNA of the CDR3 is TGTGCCAGCAGCTTACTAGGACTAGCTTTCTCCTACGAGCAGTACTTC. Amino acid sequence: CASSLLGLAFSYEQYF.

This rearrangement joins TRBV9 to TRBJ1-4; the D is unclear. The germline gives CDR1 SGDLS, CDR2 YYNGEE. The length of the CDR3 is 15 residues. The ends were cut back, 2 bases at V and 3 bases at J, with 11 bases in the middle. CDR3 in amino acids: CASSVSWQPNEKLFF. The CDR3 DNA sequence: TGTGCCAGCAGCGTCTCTTGGCAGCCTAATGAAAAACTGTTTTTT.

The rearrangement links TRBV10-3 to TRBJ2-5; 10 bases map to TRBD1. Looked up from germline, CDR1 is ENHRY and CDR2 is SYGVKD. The ends lost 5 bases at V and 5 bases at J; junction bases unmatched: 5. The CDR3 extends over 14 amino acids. CDR3 sequence (DNA): TGTGCCATCAGTTCCGACAGGGGGCTGGAGACCCAGTACTTC. Translating gives CAISSDRGLETQYF.

CDR3 sequence: CASTRTGQGNYGYTF. CDR3 DNA sequence: TGTGCCAGTACCCGAACGGGACAGGGGAACTATGGCTACACCTTC. The V call is TRBV19, the J call TRBJ1-2; 10 positions match TRBD1. This CDR3 has 15 amino acids. Germline V gene sequence: CDR1 LNHDA, CDR2 SQIVND (reference sequence). J lost 2 bases, V lost 7 bases, and 7 bases had no gene match.

V is TRBV29-1 and J is TRBJ2-7, with TRBD2 as a possible D gene (5 bases). Germline values: CDR1 SQVTM, CDR2 ANQGSEA. There are 13 residues in the CDR3. Trimming cost V 7 bases and J 1 base, with 14 bases left between them. The CDR3 region is CSASLGMSYEQYF. CDR3 bases: TGCAGCGCGAGCCTCGGGATGTCCTACGAGCAGTACTTC.

This chain joins TRBV15 and TRBJ2-7, with 7 bases lining up with TRBD1. From germline, CDR1 is LNHNV and CDR2 YYDKDF (reference sequence). The CDR3 extends over 14 amino acids. V was clipped by 4 bases and J by 2 bases; unmatched bases: 5. The DNA for the CDR3 is TGTGCCACCAGCACTGGGACAGTTACCTACGAGCAGTACTTC. Protein product: CATSTGTVTYEQYF.

The chain is built from TRBV2 and TRBJ1-2; 9 positions agree with TRBD1. The CDR3 is 14 amino acids. Germline V gene lookup returns CDR1 SNHLY and CDR2 FYNNEI. V gave up 6 bases and J gave up 4 bases; unmatched junction bases: 6. Here the CDR3 DNA reads TGTGCCAGCAGGGGGACAGGGAAGGGCTATGGCTACACCTTC. The encoded protein is CASRGTGKGYGYTF.

V is TRBV10-3 and J is TRBJ1-1, with D possibly being TRBD1 (6 bases). Germline V gene lookup returns CDR1 ENHRY and CDR2 SYGVKD. The V end lost 0 bases, the J end lost 7 bases, and 6 bases lay between the germline ends. This CDR3 is built from 12 residues. DNA of the CDR3: TGTGCCATCAGTGAGTCGACAGGTGAAGCTTTCTTT. Encoded protein: CAISESTGEAFF.

V and J are TRBV5-6 and TRBJ2-7; possibly TRBD1 or TRBD2 for D (5 bases each). This CDR3 contains 16 residues. The germline gives CDR1 SGHDT, CDR2 YYEEEE. Trimming left V 4 bases short and J 0 bases short, with 17 bases between. CDR3 sequence reads: CASSNTGRRSSYEQYF. CDR3 nucleotides: TGTGCCAGCAGCAACACGGGACGCCGAAGCTCCTACGAGCAGTACTTC.

This clonotype was recorded at least ten times. This chain joins TRBV6-1 and TRBJ2-7; D is possibly TRBD2 (6 bases). Germline values: CDR1 MNHNS, CDR2 SASEGT. The length of the CDR3 is 12 residues. V lost 10 bases, J lost 3 bases, and 13 bases lay in between. This CDR3 is CATRGADYEQYF. The CDR3 DNA is TGTGCCACCCGCGGGGCGGACTACGAGCAGTACTTC.

This clonotype was observed at least ten times. This chain joins TRBV2 and TRBJ2-5, with 7 bases identical to TRBD2. Germline CDR1 SNHLY, CDR2 FYNNEI. J lost 5 bases, V lost 0 bases, and 3 bases had no gene match. The CDR3 runs 14 residues. CDR3 DNA sequence: TGTGCCAGCAGTGAAGCACGGGGAGGGGAGACCCAGTACTTC. Translated, it gives CASSEARGGETQYF.

The table lists this clonotype with many counts. The chain is built from TRBV28 and TRBJ1-2; 10 bases are a match to TRBD1. CDR3 length equals 14 residues. V shed 8 bases and J 2 bases; nucleotides not matched to a gene: 5. Germline loops: CDR1 MDHEN, CDR2 SYDVKM. The CDR3 coding sequence is TGTGCCAGCTCGGGGACAGGGGAGAACTATGGCTACACCTTC. Translated: CASSGTGENYGYTF.

The chain links TRBV10-3 to TRBJ2-2; D is undetermined. With 6 bases removed from V and 8 bases from J, the gap between germline ends came to 7 bases. CDR3 length equals 11 residues. Germline V CDR1 and CDR2: ENHRY, SYGVKD. As DNA, the CDR3 is TGTGCCATCAGGGAATCAGGGGAGCTGTTTTTT. Its translation: CAIRESGELFF.

This clonotype was detected ten times or more. The CDR3, as DNA: TGTGCCAGCAGTTTCACAGGGTCCACCGGGGAGCTGTTTTTT. Its translation: CASSFTGSTGELFF. This chain joins TRBV28 and TRBJ2-2; possibly TRBD1 for D (6 bases). This CDR3 spans 14 amino acids. Germline V gene lookup returns CDR1 MDHEN and CDR2 SYDVKM. Trimming took off 3 bases at V and 4 bases at J, with 9 bases between the two ends.

This clonotype turned up a few times. This sequence joins TRBV29-1 and TRBJ2-1; 10 positions agree with TRBD2. This CDR3 comprises 16 residues. V was pared by 6 bases and J by 4 bases, with 12 bases of the junction left unmatched. Germline CDR1 is SQVTM and CDR2 is ANQGSEA. CDR3 protein: CSVVKSGLAAYNEQFF. CDR3 in DNA: TGCAGCGTGGTTAAAAGTGGACTAGCGGCATACAATGAGCAGTTCTTC.

This clonotype was picked up one time. A read error is possible here, since a much larger clone lies one base away. The chain links TRBV12-3 or TRBV12-4 to TRBJ2-2; tentatively, D is TRBD1 (6 bases). V shed 4 bases and J shed 9 bases, with 12 bases lying between them. The CDR3 has 13 amino acids. CDR3 residues: CASSSQGARELFF. In nucleotides, the CDR3 is TGTGCCAGCAGTTCACAGGGAGCTCGGGAGCTGTTTTTT.